The next 30 T cell receptor beta chains were all read from a single sample in a study of blood T cell repertoires in COVID-19. The assay was immunoSEQ multiplex PCR, and TCRdb's table has in-frame clones only and misses some. The sample yields a few hundred thousand clones, 70% to 90% seen once. The source material was PBMCs or T cells enriched from blood (not recorded which). The receptors stem from a woman aged 45-65 years who had recovered from COVID-19.

The gene calls are TRBV27 and TRBJ1-5; no reliable D call. Germline V lookup: CDR1 MNHEY, CDR2 SMNVEV (reference sequence). The CDR3 runs 14 residues. The V gene lost 3 bases and the J gene lost 3 bases, with 9 bases spanning the gap. CDR3 sequence reads: CASSLSGVNQPQHF. Written as DNA, the CDR3 is TGTGCCAGCAGTTTGAGCGGGGTCAATCAGCCCCAGCATTTT.

This rearrangement joins TRBV28 to TRBJ1-1; D is unresolved. CDR3 length equals 19 residues. CDR1 is MDHEN and CDR2 is SYDVKM in the germline V gene. V was cut by 5 bases and J by 3 bases, with 28 bases left in between. DNA of the CDR3: TGTGCCAGCAGTCCGATCGACTTCGAATCGCTCTCCTCGGACACTGAAGCTTTCTTT. This encodes CASSPIDFESLSSDTEAFF.

This clone is a singleton in its sample. The chain couples TRBV28 to TRBJ2-4, with 9 bases fitting TRBD1. CDR3 length: 17 residues. J was trimmed by 0 bases and V by 8 bases; bases with no gene match: 11. Germline V gene sequence: CDR1 MDHEN, CDR2 SYDVKM. DNA for the CDR3: TGTGCCAGCGGTTACAGGGGGCGAGGTGGAGCCAAAAACATTCAGTACTTC. Residues: CASGYRGRGGAKNIQYF.

The chain recombines TRBV11-1 with TRBJ2-7; D is perhaps TRBD1 (6 bases). V lost 5 bases to trimming and J lost 0 bases, with 8 bases between them. Germline V gives CDR1 SGHAT, CDR2 FQDESV (reference sequence). The CDR3 totals 13 residues. CDR3 residues: CASSPDSSYEQYF. The CDR3 DNA follows: TGTGCCAGCAGCCCGGACAGCTCCTACGAGCAGTACTTC.

The V call is TRBV28, the J call TRBJ1-5, with 11 bases that match TRBD1. The length of the CDR3 is 14 residues. After removal of 5 bases from V and 6 bases from J, the junction contained 3 bases not matched to a gene. Germline V gives CDR1 MDHEN, CDR2 SYDVKM. CDR3 DNA sequence: TGTGCCAGCAGTGCCGGGACAGGGGGTCAGCCCCAGCATTTT. It specifies CASSAGTGGQPQHF.

This chain connects TRBV29-1 to TRBJ1-2; 7 bases map to TRBD1. V lost 7 bases and J lost 6; bases outside the gene matches: 2. There are 10 residues in the CDR3. In germline, CDR1 is SQVTM, CDR2 ANQGSEA. CDR3 bases: TGCAGCGCCGACAGGGATGGCTACACCTTC. Translated: CSADRDGYTF.

The chain employs TRBV6-4 and TRBJ1-5; D remains unclear. CDR1 is MRHNA and CDR2 is SNTAGT in the germline V gene. This CDR3 has 20 amino acids. Trimming cost V 2 bases and J 0 bases, with 23 bases left between them. CDR3 DNA: TGTGCCAGCAGTGACAAGATTAAACAGATCGCTATATATAGCAATCAGCCCCAGCATTTT. Translation gives CASSDKIKQIAIYSNQPQHF.

Only one count was recorded for this clone. The chain has TRBV5-1 and TRBJ1-1; TRBD1 agrees at 10 bases. CDR1 and CDR2 (germline): SGHRS, YFSETQ. With V trimmed by 4 bases and J by 1 base, 7 bases remained unmatched. The CDR3 extends over 16 amino acids. The CDR3 protein is CASSVGTGAPNTEAFF. The CDR3 DNA sequence: TGCGCCAGCAGCGTGGGGACAGGGGCCCCGAACACTGAAGCTTTCTTT. The full variable domain, completed using reference TRBV5-1 and TRBJ1-1, is KAGVTQTPRYLIKTRGQQVTLSCSPISGHRSVSWYQQTPGQGLQFLFEYFSETQRNKGNFPGRFSGRQFSNSRSEMNVSTLELGDSALYLCASSVGTGAPNTEAFFGQGTRLTVV.

This clone was seen just once. The chain has TRBV5-6 and TRBJ2-7, with 7 bases identical to TRBD2. This CDR3 has 15 residues. V lost 4 bases and J lost 5; bases outside the gene matches: 12. CDR1 and CDR2 (germline): SGHDT, YYEEEE. Here the CDR3 DNA reads TGTGCCAGCAGCCCTTTAGGGGAGGGGTTCCACGAGCAGTACTTC. It translates to CASSPLGEGFHEQYF.

This clone showed up just once. The chain links TRBV7-9 to TRBJ2-1; 8 bases fit TRBD1. This CDR3 contains 15 residues. The V and J ends lost 2 bases and 1 base, in that order; junction bases with no gene match: 1. Germline CDR1 SEHNR, CDR2 FQNEAQ (reference sequence). CDR3 protein: CASSLTGGSYNEQFF. DNA for the CDR3: TGTGCCAGCAGCTTAACAGGGGGATCCTACAATGAGCAGTTCTTC.

The V gene is TRBV5-1, the J gene TRBJ2-5; D call uncertain. V was clipped by 0 bases and J by 5 bases, with 17 bases between them. Germline V gene data show CDR1 as SGHRS and CDR2 as YFSETQ. The CDR3 runs to 16 residues. As DNA, the CDR3 is TGCGCCAGCAGCTTGGAACATTCGGGTTATGGGGAGACCCAGTACTTC. Its translation is CASSLEHSGYGETQYF.

In this sample, this clone turned up once. The chain carries TRBV4-1 and TRBJ2-2, with D possibly TRBD1 on 5 matching bases. Trimming shortened V by 1 base and J by 3 bases, and 15 bases separated the two germline ends. Germline V gene data show CDR1 as MGHRA and CDR2 as YSYEKL. This CDR3 contains 17 residues. In DNA, the CDR3 is TGCGCCAGCAGCCAAGCCCCAAGGGCAGGGTACACCGGGGAGCTGTTTTTT. It is translated as CASSQAPRAGYTGELFF.

As for this clone: The sample contains more than one DNA sequence encoding this CDR3. J is TRBJ2-7 and V is TRBV28, with 7 bases identical to TRBD1. The V segment lost 1 base and the J segment 2 bases; nucleotides outside the gene matches: 2. The CDR3 is made up of 14 amino acids. Germline CDR1 MDHEN, CDR2 SYDVKM. This CDR3 is CASSLYRGPYEQYF. The CDR3 DNA reads TGTGCCAGCAGTTTATACAGGGGACCCTACGAGCAGTACTTC.

This rearrangement joins TRBV7-9 to TRBJ2-1; D possibly corresponds to TRBD2 (5 bases). This CDR3 comprises 14 residues. V was clipped by 5 bases and J by 3 bases, with 11 bases between them. Germline lookup yields CDR1 SEHNR and CDR2 FQNEAQ (reference sequence). In nucleotides, the CDR3 is TGTGCCAGCAGCCCCCGGGAAGTCTACAATGAGCAGTTCTTC. Translation: CASSPREVYNEQFF.

The rearrangement links TRBV6-5 to TRBJ2-7; D ambiguous. V shed 4 bases and J shed 2 bases, with 15 bases lying between them. The CDR3 covers 15 residues. The germline V gene has CDR1 MNHEY and CDR2 SVGAGI. The CDR3 region has the DNA TGTGCCAGCAGTTCCCCCGGCGGTTCTACCTACGAGCAGTACTTC. As protein: CASSSPGGSTYEQYF.

The CDR3 protein is CASSSRGLSGGYTF. CDR3 DNA sequence: TGTGCCAGCAGCTCCAGGGGCTTGAGTGGTGGCTACACCTTC. This chain uses TRBV11-1 with TRBJ1-2; weak D call: TRBD1 (6 bases). This CDR3 is 14 amino acids long. With 4 bases removed from V and 7 bases from J, the gap between germline ends came to 16 bases. CDR1 and CDR2 (germline): SGHAT, FQDESV (reference sequence).

The rearrangement joins TRBV6-5 to TRBJ1-6; a possible D gene is TRBD1 (5 bases). Germline lookup yields CDR1 MNHEY and CDR2 SVGAGI. CDR3 length: 15 amino acids. Trimming left V 2 bases short and J 10 bases short, with 15 bases between. DNA of the CDR3: TGTGCCAGCAGTTACCTAACGGCAGGGCACTCACCCCTCCACTTT. It translates to CASSYLTAGHSPLHF.

This chain uses TRBV2 with TRBJ2-5, with TRBD2 matching over 7 bases. Trimming cost V 9 bases and J 2 bases; bases outside gene matches: 12. This CDR3 contains 15 residues. Germline V gene sequence: CDR1 SNHLY, CDR2 FYNNEI. In DNA form, the CDR3 reads TGTGCCAGTCTGTTCGGCGGGAGAACGCAAGAGACCCAGTACTTC. Translated: CASLFGGRTQETQYF.

The chain couples TRBV19 to TRBJ2-7, with TRBD2 matching 12 bases. The germline V gene has CDR1 LNHDA and CDR2 SQIVND (reference sequence). CDR3 size: 16 residues. The DNA for the CDR3 is TGTGCTACGTGTCGGACTAGCGGGATTGGGCCCTACGAGCAGTACTTC. Encoded protein: CATCRTSGIGPYEQYF.

The rearrangement joins TRBV3-1 (or the pseudogene TRBV3-2) to TRBJ1-4; unclear D gene. Trimming took off 4 bases at V and 7 bases at J, with 7 bases between the two ends. This CDR3 contains 12 residues. Germline values: CDR1 LGHDT, CDR2 YNNKEL (reference sequence). This CDR3 is CASSLFSEKLFF. CDR3 nucleotide sequence: TGTGCCAGCAGCCTTTTCAGTGAAAAACTGTTTTTT.

The CDR3 DNA reads TGTGCCAGCAGCCAAGTGTCCCCAGACAACACAGATACGCAGTATTTT. As protein: CASSQVSPDNTDTQYF. The V call is TRBV3-1 (or the pseudogene TRBV3-2), the J call TRBJ2-3; no firm D call. V lost 1 base and J 2 bases, leaving 13 bases between the germline ends. The V gene's germline CDR1 is LGHDT and CDR2 YNNKEL (reference sequence). The CDR3 has 16 residues.

V is TRBV28 and J is TRBJ1-1; no clear D. Germline assignment: CDR1 MDHEN and CDR2 SYDVKM. The CDR3 length is 13 residues. Trimming removed 8 bases at V and 5 bases at J, with 15 bases between. The CDR3 reads CASVPRSGTEAFF. The DNA for the CDR3 is TGTGCCAGCGTACCCAGGTCGGGAACTGAAGCTTTCTTT. Supplemented by reference TRBV28 and TRBJ1-1, the full variable domain reads DVKVTQSSRYLVKRTGEKVFLECVQDMDHENMFWYRQDPGLGLRLIYFSYDVKMKEKGDIPEGYSVSREKKERFSLILESASTNQTSMYLCASVPRSGTEAFFGQGTRLTVV.

The V and J genes are TRBV5-1 and TRBJ2-7, with D possibly being TRBD2 (6 bases). The CDR3 consists of 14 residues. V lost 2 bases and J lost 3, with 12 bases in between. Germline CDR1 is SGHRS and CDR2 is YFSETQ. The CDR3 protein is CASSFAGRSYEQYF. CDR3 bases: TGCGCCAGCAGCTTCGCGGGACGGAGCTACGAGCAGTACTTC.

In DNA, the CDR3 is TGTGCCAGCAGTTTCCGGGTTTACACTGAAGCTTTCTTT. Protein: CASSFRVYTEAFF. The rearrangement uses TRBV6-5 and TRBJ1-1; D not resolved. CDR3 length: 13 amino acids. The V and J ends lost 4 bases and 3 bases respectively, with 9 bases between them. Germline V gives CDR1 MNHEY, CDR2 SVGAGI.

CDR3 amino acids: CASSQGSARKTETQYF. CDR3 DNA: TGTGCCAGCAGCCAAGGGTCGGCTAGGAAAACAGAGACCCAGTACTTC. The chain combines TRBV3-1 (or the pseudogene TRBV3-2) with TRBJ2-5; D uncertain. Germline CDR1 is LGHDT and CDR2 is YNNKEL (reference sequence). This CDR3 has 16 residues. V lost 1 base, J lost 4 bases, and 16 bases lay in between.

The V gene is TRBV6-5, the J gene TRBJ1-5; D gene ambiguous. Germline V gives CDR1 MNHEY, CDR2 SVGAGI. Trimming pared 0 bases from V and 5 bases from J, leaving 8 bases between. The length of the CDR3 is 14 residues. In DNA, the CDR3 is TGTGCCAGCAGTTACTCGCGGGCGTATCAGCCCCAGCATTTT. Translating it yields CASSYSRAYQPQHF.

The CDR3: CASSFHAQVNTEAFF. The CDR3 DNA reads as TGTGCCAGCAGTTTCCATGCCCAGGTGAACACTGAAGCTTTCTTT. The genes are TRBV28 and TRBJ1-1; D is undetermined. The ends were cut back, 3 bases at V and 0 bases at J, with 11 bases in the middle. The V gene's germline CDR1 is MDHEN and CDR2 SYDVKM. The CDR3 contains 15 residues.

The rearrangement uses TRBV7-2 and TRBJ1-3; D is possibly TRBD1 (6 bases). Trimming left V 3 bases short and J 0 bases short, with 9 bases between. The CDR3 is made up of 15 amino acids. The germline V gene has CDR1 SGHTA and CDR2 FQGNSA. In DNA, the CDR3 is TGTGCCAGCAGCTTGACAGGCTCCTCTGGAAACACCATATATTTT. Amino acid sequence: CASSLTGSSGNTIYF.

The chain has TRBV7-2 and TRBJ2-7, with 8 bases that match TRBD1. Germline-derived CDR1 and CDR2 are SGHTA and FQGNSA. The V segment lost 6 bases and the J segment 2 bases; nucleotides outside the gene matches: 6. The CDR3 sequence is 14 residues long. The CDR3 protein is CASSPRQGPYEQYF. The CDR3 nucleotides are TGTGCCAGCAGTCCCCGACAGGGGCCCTACGAGCAGTACTTC.

V and J are TRBV28 and TRBJ2-1; 12 bases agree with TRBD1. This CDR3 region has 16 residues. J was trimmed by 9 bases and V by 7 bases; bases with no gene match: 13. Germline CDR1 and CDR2: MDHEN and SYDVKM. The CDR3 DNA sequence: TGTGCCAGCAACAGTTACGCGGGGACAGGGGGCGGTGAGCAGTTCTTC. It yields the protein CASNSYAGTGGGEQFF.